Listed here are 20 T cell receptor beta chains from one sample, sequenced in a study of cytomegalovirus exposure and HLA in healthy donors. Researchers ran the PCR with 60 Vbeta and 13 Jbeta primers. Assay used: immunoSEQ multiplex PCR; TCRdb lists only in-frame clones, some missing. The repertoire includes tens of thousands of clones, about 73% of them detected once, and less than 3.5% sits in the top ten. Source material: PBMCs. The source is a woman in her 30s in good health and CMV-seronegative.

This clone was picked up a small number of times. The J gene is TRBJ1-1, the V gene TRBV5-6; D remains unclear. Trimming shortened V by 2 bases and J by 9 bases, and 17 bases separated the two germline ends. The germline gives CDR1 SGHDT, CDR2 YYEEEE. This CDR3 region has 14 residues. CDR3 bases: TGTGCCAGCAGCTTCGTTTCAGGAGGTAGTCAAGCTTTCTTT. Its protein product is CASSFVSGGSQAFF.

The V gene is TRBV7-3, the J gene TRBJ2-1; D gene unclear. In germline, CDR1 is SGHTA, CDR2 FQGTGA. Trimming took 2 bases from V and 0 from J, leaving 8 bases between them. This CDR3 is built from 15 residues. Here the CDR3 reads CASSLGPSSYNEQFF. DNA for the CDR3: TGTGCCAGCAGCTTAGGCCCTAGCTCCTACAATGAGCAGTTCTTC.

The chain couples TRBV29-1 to TRBJ1-1, with D possibly being TRBD1 (6 bases). The germline CDR1 and CDR2 sequences are SQVTM and ANQGSEA. Trimming removed 6 bases from V and 6 bases from J, with 11 bases in between. The CDR3 consists of 11 residues. The CDR3 sequence is CSVGGGAEAFF. The DNA for the CDR3 is TGCAGCGTAGGAGGGGGGGCTGAAGCTTTCTTT.

This clone was observed a single time. The chain recombines TRBV2 with TRBJ2-7; D unresolved. The CDR3 is 13 residues long. Looked up from germline, CDR1 is SNHLY and CDR2 is FYNNEI. V was clipped by 1 base and J by 6 bases, with 10 bases between them. CDR3 nucleotide sequence: TGTGCCAGCAGTGAAGGGGCATCAACCGAGCAGTACTTC. The encoded protein is CASSEGASTEQYF.

The chain carries TRBV29-1 and TRBJ2-1; D is possibly TRBD1 (5 bases). This CDR3 region has 13 residues. The V gene's germline CDR1 is SQVTM and CDR2 ANQGSEA. The V end lost 2 bases, the J end lost 12 bases, and 17 bases lay between the germline ends. As DNA, the CDR3 is TGCAGCGTTGAACAGTTTGCAGGGCGGACGCAGTTCTTC. Translation: CSVEQFAGRTQFF.

The rearrangement joins TRBV6-4 to TRBJ2-3; no definite D call. The CDR3 contains 13 residues. V was clipped by 6 bases and J by 2 bases, with 9 bases between them. CDR1 and CDR2 from the germline V gene are MRHNA and SNTAGT. The CDR3 region is CASSRSDTDTQYF. The CDR3 coding sequence is TGTGCCAGCAGCCGGTCCGACACAGATACGCAGTATTTT.

The table lists this clone with a few counts. CDR3 protein: CATTQRTGYEQYF. CDR3 nucleotide sequence: TGCGCCACCACACAACGAACGGGCTACGAGCAGTACTTC. V is TRBV10-1 and J is TRBJ2-7; no definite D call. This CDR3 has 13 amino acids. V was pared by 10 bases and J by 3 bases, with 16 bases between. Germline V lookup: CDR1 WNHNN, CDR2 SYGVQD (reference sequence).

This clone has only a few counts. The V gene is TRBV28, the J gene TRBJ1-4, with no clear D. The CDR3 has 13 amino acids. Germline loops: CDR1 MDHEN, CDR2 SYDVKM. The V end lost 9 bases, the J end lost 9 bases, and 17 bases lay between the germline ends. CDR3 sequence (DNA): TGTGCCAGTTATCAAAGAGACTCCCAAAAACTGTTTTTT. Translated, it gives CASYQRDSQKLFF.

The rearrangement links TRBV7-8 to TRBJ1-1; D possibly corresponds to TRBD1 (5 bases). In germline, CDR1 is SGHVS, CDR2 FQNEAQ. V was pared by 1 base and J by 0 bases, with 15 bases between. The CDR3 covers 17 residues. The CDR3 loop reads CASSLEGLGLMNTEAFF. DNA for the CDR3: TGTGCCAGCAGCTTAGAGGGACTGGGGTTAATGAACACTGAAGCTTTCTTT.

The chain uses TRBV2 and TRBJ2-1; tentatively, D is TRBD1 (6 bases). The CDR3 loop spans 11 amino acids. V lost 3 bases to trimming and J lost 11 bases, with 8 bases between them. CDR1 and CDR2 from the germline V gene are SNHLY and FYNNEI. In DNA form, the CDR3 reads TGTGCCAGCAGTGAGGGGGCAAAGCAGTTCTTC. It yields the protein CASSEGAKQFF.

This clone was observed a few times. V is TRBV29-1 and J is TRBJ2-1, with 7 bases fitting TRBD2. The CDR3 has 12 residues. J was trimmed by 6 bases and V by 7 bases; bases with no gene match: 6. CDR1 and CDR2 (germline): SQVTM, ANQGSEA. The CDR3 nucleotides are TGCAGCGCCCGACCGGGGGGCAATGAGCAGTTCTTC. Translated: CSARPGGNEQFF.

This clone has only a few counts. The chain carries TRBV5-1 and TRBJ2-7; TRBD2 is a possible D gene (6 bases). V lost 3 bases to trimming and J lost 0 bases, with 22 bases between them. The germline gives CDR1 SGHRS, CDR2 YFSETQ. The CDR3 extends over 18 amino acids. Here the CDR3 reads CASSWRQGLVRSSYEQYF. CDR3 bases: TGCGCCAGCAGCTGGAGGCAGGGACTCGTGAGGAGCTCCTACGAGCAGTACTTC.

V is TRBV30 and J is TRBJ2-3, with a weak D call TRBD1 (5 bases). The CDR3 totals 13 residues. The ends were cut back, 2 bases at V and 4 bases at J, with 10 bases in the middle. The germline V gene has CDR1 GTSNPN and CDR2 SVGIG (reference sequence). The CDR3: CAWSTGAADTQYF. In DNA form, the CDR3 reads TGTGCCTGGAGTACAGGAGCCGCAGATACGCAGTATTTT.

This chain uses TRBV14 with TRBJ2-7, with D possibly matching TRBD2 (5 bases). V lost 0 bases and J lost 7, with 7 bases in between. CDR1 and CDR2 (germline): SGHDN, FVKESK. CDR3 length: 12 residues. CDR3 sequence reads: CASSQEGGEQYF. For the CDR3, the DNA is TGTGCCAGCAGCCAAGAAGGCGGGGAGCAGTACTTC.

A few counts support this clone. V gene TRBV5-6 combines with J gene TRBJ1-4; D is perhaps TRBD1 (5 bases). Trimming cost V 1 base and J 13 bases, with 11 bases left between them. Germline CDR1 is SGHDT and CDR2 is YYEEEE. The CDR3 totals 12 residues. CDR3 in amino acids: CASSLQTQGLFF. The CDR3 DNA reads as TGTGCCAGCAGCTTGCAGACTCAGGGACTGTTTTTT.

The chain links TRBV25-1 to TRBJ2-7; D may be TRBD2 (7 bases). Trimming removed 3 bases from V and 9 bases from J, with 18 bases in between. This CDR3 is built from 14 residues. CDR1 and CDR2 (germline): MGHDK, SYGVNS. The CDR3 reads CASSEPQGGEAQYF. CDR3 nucleotide sequence: TGTGCCAGCAGTGAGCCACAGGGAGGGGAGGCGCAGTACTTC.

The chain uses TRBV6-5 and TRBJ2-2, with D tentatively TRBD2 (5 bases). The germline V gene encodes CDR1 MNHEY and CDR2 SVGAGI. This CDR3 has 14 residues. V was pared by 4 bases and J by 0 bases, with 6 bases between. The CDR3 is CASSSGSNTGELFF. CDR3 bases: TGTGCCAGCAGTTCGGGGTCGAACACCGGGGAGCTGTTTTTT.

The CDR3 DNA reads as TGTGCCAGCAGCTTAGTCGAAGGGGTTGGTTCCAATTTCTTC. Translation: CASSLVEGVGSNFF. This chain joins TRBV11-2 and TRBJ2-1; weak D call: TRBD1 (5 bases). The CDR3 is 14 residues long. The germline V gene encodes CDR1 SGHAT and CDR2 FQNNGV. Trimming removed 1 base from V and 16 bases from J, with 20 bases in between.

The chain is built from TRBV11-2 and TRBJ2-3; D unresolved. V lost 0 bases to trimming and J lost 6 bases, with 13 bases between them. This CDR3 region has 15 residues. Germline values: CDR1 SGHAT, CDR2 FQNNGV. This CDR3 reads CASSLDIGAFDTQYF. The CDR3 DNA reads as TGTGCCAGCAGCTTAGATATAGGAGCCTTTGATACGCAGTATTTT.

The chain carries TRBV5-1 and TRBJ2-2; D is unresolved. The CDR3 is made up of 15 amino acids. V gave up 0 bases and J gave up 0 bases, with 6 bases separating them. CDR1 is SGHRS, CDR2 YFSETQ, per germline. The CDR3 is CASSLDTTNTGELFF. The CDR3 nucleotides are TGCGCCAGCAGCTTGGACACTACGAACACCGGGGAGCTGTTTTTT. Drawing the rest from reference TRBV5-1 and TRBJ2-2, the complete variable domain is KAGVTQTPRYLIKTRGQQVTLSCSPISGHRSVSWYQQTPGQGLQFLFEYFSETQRNKGNFPGRFSGRQFSNSRSEMNVSTLELGDSALYLCASSLDTTNTGELFFGEGSRLTVL.